What follows are 28 T cell receptor beta chains derived from one specimen sequenced in a study of blood T cell repertoires in COVID-19. Produced via immunoSEQ multiplex PCR; TCRdb's table is partial and in-frame only. The sample carries some 370,000 clones, around 83% recorded once. The sequenced sample was PBMCs or T cells enriched from blood (not recorded which). The source of these receptors is a woman in her fifties or sixties who had recovered from COVID-19.

This sequence joins TRBV7-2 and TRBJ2-1, with D possibly TRBD2 on 5 matching bases. V dropped 1 base and J dropped 0 bases, with 7 bases sitting between them. CDR1 SGHTA and CDR2 FQGNSA come from the germline V gene. The CDR3 covers 15 residues. This CDR3 is CASSLVGSSYNEQFF. In nucleotides, the CDR3 is TGTGCCAGCAGCTTAGTTGGGAGCTCCTACAATGAGCAGTTCTTC.

This clone occurred once. The same CDR3 arises from other DNA sequences in this sample as well. The V gene is TRBV6-5, the J gene TRBJ1-2, with TRBD1 matching 10 bases. CDR1 and CDR2 (germline): MNHEY, SVGAGI. V lost 1 base, J lost 7 bases, and 3 bases stayed unmatched. This CDR3 is built from 14 residues. The CDR3 sequence: CASSYLRTGGGYTF. DNA for the CDR3: TGTGCCAGCAGTTACTTAAGGACAGGGGGTGGCTACACCTTC.

The chain links TRBV19 to TRBJ1-1, with TRBD1 matching over 8 bases. Germline trimming cut 3 bases from V and 11 bases from J; bases unmatched to any gene: 17. The CDR3 has 16 residues. Germline lookup yields CDR1 LNHDA and CDR2 SQIVND (reference sequence). The CDR3 bases are TGTGCCAGTAGTATTTATTCCCCCGGACAGGGCGGAAAGGCTTTCTTT. It yields the protein CASSIYSPGQGGKAFF.

This clone was seen more than once but under ten times. In the same sample, other DNA sequences code for this CDR3. The V gene is TRBV7-9, the J gene TRBJ2-7; D gene unclear. CDR3 length: 14 amino acids. In germline, CDR1 is SEHNR, CDR2 FQNEAQ (reference sequence). Trimming shortened V by 3 bases and J by 1 base, and 10 bases separated the two germline ends. The CDR3 DNA is TGTGCCAGCAGCTTCGGCGGTTCTTCCTACGAGCAGTACTTC. Its translation is CASSFGGSSYEQYF.

The V gene is TRBV10-2, the J gene TRBJ1-2, with TRBD1 as a possible D gene (6 bases). The germline V gene has CDR1 WSHSY and CDR2 SAAADI. Trimming cost V 3 bases and J 4 bases, with 15 bases left between them. The CDR3 is 15 amino acids. As DNA, the CDR3 is TGCGCCAGCAGTGACCTCCAAGGACAGTTCTATGGCTACACCTTC. This sequence encodes CASSDLQGQFYGYTF.

The chain joins TRBV7-8 to TRBJ1-2, with TRBD1 identical over 8 bases. V lost 3 bases to trimming and J lost 2 bases; unmatched junction nucleotides: 14. This CDR3 spans 18 amino acids. CDR1 SGHVS and CDR2 FQNEAQ come from the germline V gene. CDR3 sequence reads: CASSLRWGQAKQNYGYTF. The CDR3 DNA is TGTGCCAGCAGCTTGAGGTGGGGACAGGCTAAACAAAACTATGGCTACACCTTC.

The chain employs TRBV30 and TRBJ1-5; D not certain. CDR3 length equals 17 residues. V was clipped by 3 bases and J by 2 bases, with 20 bases between them. Germline loops: CDR1 GTSNPN, CDR2 SVGIG (reference sequence). The CDR3 coding sequence is TGTGCCTGGAGCACCGGTCTAGGCGGCCGTGGCAATCAGCCCCAGCATTTT. Its protein product is CAWSTGLGGRGNQPQHF.

The genes are TRBV11-2 and TRBJ2-7, with TRBD1 identical over 9 bases. The CDR3 extends over 17 amino acids. With V trimmed by 5 bases and J by 5 bases, 16 bases remained unmatched. The germline gives CDR1 SGHAT, CDR2 FQNNGV. CDR3 amino acids: CASSITPHPDRGNEQYF. DNA of the CDR3: TGTGCCAGCAGCATAACCCCCCACCCGGACAGGGGCAACGAGCAGTACTTC.

V gene TRBV6-2 or TRBV6-3 combines with J gene TRBJ1-2; 10 positions match TRBD1. Per the germline V gene, CDR1 is MNHEY and CDR2 is SVGEGT. The CDR3 sequence is 15 residues long. V was pared by 4 bases and J by 8 bases, with 10 bases of the junction left unmatched. CDR3 coding DNA: TGTGCCAGCAGTTCAGCACCGACAGGGGGCCTGGGCTACACCTTC. This codes for CASSSAPTGGLGYTF.

The chain combines TRBV7-2 with TRBJ2-6; 7 positions agree with TRBD2. This CDR3 contains 18 residues. V shed 1 base and J 0 bases; nucleotides not matched to a gene: 6. Germline-derived CDR1 and CDR2 are SGHTA and FQGNSA. The chain's CDR3 is CASSLGRGRFSGANVLTF. The CDR3, as DNA: TGTGCCAGCAGCTTAGGGCGGGGGAGGTTCTCTGGGGCCAACGTCCTGACTTTC.

This clone was counted a single time. The chain joins TRBV20-1 to TRBJ1-2, with TRBD1 identical over 7 bases. Germline V gene sequence: CDR1 DFQATT, CDR2 SNEGSKA (reference sequence). V lost 3 bases and J lost 5; bases outside the gene matches: 9. This CDR3 spans 14 amino acids. CDR3 protein: CSASGGGREYGYTF. The CDR3 nucleotides are TGCAGTGCTAGTGGAGGGGGCAGAGAGTATGGCTACACCTTC.

The chain has TRBV5-6 and TRBJ2-5; TRBD1 might be the D (6 bases). V was pared by 7 bases and J by 3 bases, with 13 bases between. The CDR3 has 13 residues. From germline, CDR1 is SGHDT and CDR2 YYEEEE. The CDR3 loop reads CASFTGRKETQYF. CDR3 coding DNA: TGTGCCAGCTTTACAGGGAGAAAAGAGACCCAGTACTTC.

This rearrangement joins TRBV7-2 to TRBJ1-2, with D maybe TRBD1 (6 bases). The V gene's germline CDR1 is SGHTA and CDR2 FQGNSA. This CDR3 region has 14 residues. Trimming left V 1 base short and J 7 bases short, with 13 bases between. CDR3 DNA sequence: TGTGCCAGCAGCTTAGTGGGGGGGGCCAGTGGCTACACCTTC. Its translation is CASSLVGGASGYTF.

The gene calls are TRBV4-2 and TRBJ1-2; a weak D match, TRBD1 (6 bases). Germline V CDR1 and CDR2: LGHNA, YNFKEQ. CDR3 size: 13 residues. The V end was cut by 6 bases, the J end by 4 bases, with 12 bases between. CDR3 amino acids: CASRGARGYGYTF. The CDR3, as DNA: TGTGCCAGCAGGGGGGCTCGGGGCTATGGCTACACCTTC.

This chain uses TRBV4-1 with TRBJ2-7; D gene ambiguous. The CDR3 covers 16 residues. Between the trimmed V and J ends, which lost 1 base and 7 bases, there was a span of 20 bases. Per the germline V gene, CDR1 is MGHRA and CDR2 is YSYEKL. CDR3 in amino acids: CASSQVLRSAAREQYF. CDR3 nucleotide sequence: TGCGCCAGCAGCCAAGTCCTCCGATCGGCTGCGCGGGAGCAGTACTTC.

The V gene is TRBV7-8, the J gene TRBJ2-1; tentatively, D is TRBD2 (5 bases). This CDR3 comprises 15 residues. Trimming took off 5 bases at V and 3 bases at J, with 14 bases between the two ends. Per the germline V gene, CDR1 is SGHVS and CDR2 is FQNEAQ. The CDR3 reads CASSPRTGVYNEQFF. As DNA, the CDR3 is TGTGCCAGCAGCCCACGGACTGGCGTCTACAATGAGCAGTTCTTC. Filled out from reference TRBV7-8 and TRBJ2-1, the complete variable domain reads GAGVSQSPRYKVAKRGQDVALRCDPISGHVSLFWYQQALGQGPEFLTYFQNEAQLDKSGLPSDRFFAERPEGSVSTLKIQRTQQEDSAVYLCASSPRTGVYNEQFFGPGTRLTVL.

J is TRBJ2-3 and V is TRBV5-1; possibly TRBD2 for D (6 bases). V was clipped by 5 bases and J by 4 bases, with 26 bases between them. The germline CDR1 and CDR2 sequences are SGHRS and YFSETQ. The CDR3 is 18 residues long. The CDR3 DNA sequence: TGCGCCAGCAGTCCCGGAGGGACTGCCTATTCTTTCCCAGATACGCAGTATTTT. Protein product: CASSPGGTAYSFPDTQYF. The complete variable domain, with remaining parts taken from reference TRBV5-1 and TRBJ2-3, reads KAGVTQTPRYLIKTRGQQVTLSCSPISGHRSVSWYQQTPGQGLQFLFEYFSETQRNKGNFPGRFSGRQFSNSRSEMNVSTLELGDSALYLCASSPGGTAYSFPDTQYFGPGTRLTVL.

The chain links TRBV30 to TRBJ2-6; 7 bases are shared with TRBD1. V was clipped by 2 bases and J by 0 bases; unmatched bases: 13. Germline V gene sequence: CDR1 GTSNPN, CDR2 SVGIG (reference sequence). The CDR3 is made up of 19 amino acids. CDR3 region: CAWSNPRQGRNSGANVLTF. The CDR3 DNA follows: TGTGCCTGGAGTAACCCCAGACAGGGAAGGAACTCTGGGGCCAACGTCCTGACTTTC. Looking up the rest from reference TRBV30 and TRBJ2-6 gives the full variable domain: SQTIHQWPATLVQPVGSPLSLECTVEGTSNPNLYWYRQAAGRGLQLLFYSVGIGQISSEVPQNLSASRPQDRQFILSSKKLLLSDSGFYLCAWSNPRQGRNSGANVLTFGAGSRLTVL.

For the CDR3, the DNA is TGTGCCAGTAGTCCCTCACAGTCTGGAAACACCATATATTTT. As protein: CASSPSQSGNTIYF. This chain joins TRBV19 and TRBJ1-3; D unresolved. V lost 5 bases, J lost 1 base, and 9 bases lay in between. The germline CDR1 and CDR2 sequences are LNHDA and SQIVND (reference sequence). The CDR3 consists of 14 residues.

V and J are TRBV9 and TRBJ2-7, with 11 bases lining up with TRBD2. Germline V gene lookup returns CDR1 SGDLS and CDR2 YYNGEE. The CDR3 has 16 amino acids. J gave up 2 bases and V 3 bases, and 7 bases lay outside the gene matches. CDR3 bases: TGTGCCAGCAGCGCAACCGGGACTAGCGGTACCTACGAGCAGTACTTC. Amino acids: CASSATGTSGTYEQYF.

The chain uses TRBV5-1 and TRBJ1-4, with a possible D match to TRBD1 (5 bases). Per germline, CDR1 SGHRS and CDR2 YFSETQ. Between the trimmed V and J ends, which lost 3 bases and 4 bases, there was a span of 13 bases. There are 15 residues in the CDR3. In DNA form, the CDR3 reads TGCGCCAGCAGCTCCCTGGGGGGGGTTAATGAAAAACTGTTTTTT. It translates to CASSSLGGVNEKLFF.

V is TRBV12-3 or TRBV12-4 and J is TRBJ1-3, with D perhaps TRBD1 (5 bases). The CDR3 spans 12 residues. V lost 4 bases and J 7 bases, leaving 8 bases between the germline ends. CDR3 coding DNA: TGTGCCAGCAGTTCAGGGTTGAACACCATATATTTT. This codes for CASSSGLNTIYF.

This clone appeared a single time. The chain joins TRBV2 to TRBJ2-7; D is possibly TRBD2 (6 bases). The ends were cut back, 5 bases at V and 3 bases at J, with 8 bases in the middle. This CDR3 has 12 amino acids. CDR1 is SNHLY and CDR2 is FYNNEI in the germline V gene. CDR3 in DNA: TGTGCCAGCAGTCTGGGACTCTACGAGCAGTACTTC. Translating gives CASSLGLYEQYF.

This clone was observed a few times. The chain is built from TRBV19 and TRBJ2-7; D uncertain. The CDR3 is 13 residues long. V shed 1 base and J shed 3 bases, with 7 bases lying between them. Germline V lookup: CDR1 LNHDA, CDR2 SQIVND (reference sequence). CDR3 region: CASSIGIYYEQYF. As DNA, the CDR3 is TGTGCCAGTAGTATAGGCATCTACTACGAGCAGTACTTC.

This clone was counted only a few times. The V and J genes are TRBV30 and TRBJ1-6, with a possible D match to TRBD1 (6 bases). The V end was cut by 5 bases, the J end by 4 bases, with 6 bases between. The CDR3 loop spans 12 amino acids. Looked up from germline, CDR1 is GTSNPN and CDR2 is SVGIG (reference sequence). The CDR3 nucleotides are TGTGCCTGGGGACAGTATAATTCACCCCTCCACTTT. Protein: CAWGQYNSPLHF. The whole variable domain, filled in from reference TRBV30 and TRBJ1-6, reads SQTIHQWPATLVQPVGSPLSLECTVEGTSNPNLYWYRQAAGRGLQLLFYSVGIGQISSEVPQNLSASRPQDRQFILSSKKLLLSDSGFYLCAWGQYNSPLHFGNGTRLTVT.

This clone was counted a few times. The rearrangement links TRBV9 to TRBJ1-1; TRBD1 matches 8 bases. This CDR3 region has 15 residues. V trimming: 4 bases; J trimming: 3 bases; junction bases outside the gene matches: 8. Germline V gene data show CDR1 as SGDLS and CDR2 as YYNGEE. Here the CDR3 reads CASSPRQGSDTEAFF. The CDR3 DNA reads as TGTGCCAGCAGCCCCCGACAGGGGAGTGACACTGAAGCTTTCTTT.

The rearrangement links TRBV30 to TRBJ1-2, with D unresolved. Germline values: CDR1 GTSNPN, CDR2 SVGIG (reference sequence). There are 13 residues in the CDR3. With 3 bases removed from V and 2 bases from J, the gap between germline ends came to 10 bases. CDR3 DNA sequence: TGTGCCTGGAGCGTGGGCAGCAACTATGGCTACACCTTC. Amino acid sequence: CAWSVGSNYGYTF.

The chain has TRBV12-3 or TRBV12-4 and TRBJ1-1; D gene unclear. The CDR3 length is 13 residues. Trimming stripped 3 bases from V and 5 bases from J, with 10 bases between. In DNA form, the CDR3 reads TGTGCCAGCAGTTTTTCGGAGGGTACTGAAGCTTTCTTT. Its translation: CASSFSEGTEAFF.